This T cell receptor beta chain was retrieved from a study of blood T cell repertoires in COVID-19. TCRdb's table, derived via immunoSEQ multiplex PCR, lists solely in-frame clones and lacks some. This table has nearly 90,000 clones, 90% appearing once. The sequence was collected from a man younger than 35 with COVID-19, enrolled during active disease. Sequenced sample: peripheral blood.

The CDR3 reads CALGGDLSYNEQFF. CDR3 DNA: TGTGCCCTGGGAGGGGACTTATCCTACAATGAGCAGTTCTTC. J is TRBJ2-1 and V is TRBV30, with TRBD2 matching 7 bases. Germline CDR1 GTSNPN, CDR2 SVGIG (reference sequence). The CDR3 consists of 14 residues. The junction had 8 bases not matched to a gene; V was cut back by 8 bases and J by 1 base.